The clone carrying this T cell receptor (beta chain) was found once. Profiling relied on immunoSEQ multiplex PCR, and the TCRdb table lists in-frame clones only, not all of them. The data show roughly 380,000 clones, over 75% seen once. This sample stems from a study of blood T cell repertoires in COVID-19. Study background: The United States, Italy and Spain provided the acute and convalescent COVID-19 samples. The analysed material was cDNA or gDNA that came from T cells, B-cell-depleted T cells, or PBMCs.

The germline V and J ends were trimmed by 0 bases and 0 bases, with 13 bases remaining between them. This CDR3 contains 17 residues. Germline lookup yields CDR1 SGHTA and CDR2 FQGNSA. Sequenced: peripheral blood. The sequence was collected from a woman aged 35 to 49 with COVID-19, enrolled during active disease. The chain joins TRBV7-2 to TRBJ2-3; tentative D call: TRBD1 (6 bases). CDR3 residues: CASSLALLDRSTDTQYF. CDR3 nucleotide sequence: TGTGCCAGCAGCTTAGCCCTCCTGGACAGAAGCACAGATACGCAGTATTTT.